This TCR beta chain was captured in a study of T cells in Graves' hyperthyroidism and ophthalmopathy. Trimming cost V 0 bases and J 3 bases; bases outside gene matches: 1. The CDR3 extends over 15 amino acids. Germline V gene lookup returns CDR1 MNHNY and CDR2 SVGAGI (reference sequence). This clonotype has just a few counts. Its antigen is not identified. The source material, RNA transcripts, was used to amplify TCR beta CDR3 regions. The HTBI primer set was used in a first-round RT-PCR of the TCR CDR3. TCRdb passed the multiplex PCR reads through MiXCR, listing each CDR3 protein once. The sample contains about 740,000 distinct CDR3 sequences, roughly 15% of which appear only once. Study findings and constraints: Ophthalmopathy was identified by the model a median about 6 months ahead of onset. Most thyroid clonotypes that were expanded above 0.001 also turned up in blood.

The authors obtained PBMCs from more than 9.5 ml of fresh peripheral blood. The clonotype originates from a woman aged 18-29 years with Graves' hyperthyroidism. Sequencing was carried out using blood. V is TRBV6-6 and J is TRBJ2-7; TRBD2 agrees at 11 bases. CDR3 sequence reads: CASSYSLAGGYEQYF. Written as DNA, the CDR3 is TGTGCCAGCAGTTACTCGCTAGCGGGAGGCTACGAGCAGTACTTC.